A single sample is the source of the 5 T cell receptor beta chains below, sequenced in a study of graft-versus-host responses after intestinal transplantation. Processing released intraepithelial and lamina propria lymphocytes from the graft tissue. Libraries were prepared by immunoSEQ multiplex PCR; TCRdb keeps only in-frame clonotypes and omits some of them. Found here are roughly 19,000 clones, approximately 79% of them singletons; the top ten hold 8% to 9.5%. Here the sequenced sample was ileum tissue, taken around 20 days after intestinal transplant. These receptor sequences come from a human patient who received an intestinal transplant, so some T cells may come from the graft donor.

V and J are TRBV30 and TRBJ2-7; unclear D gene. Germline V CDR1 and CDR2: GTSNPN, SVGIG (reference sequence). The V gene lost 1 base and the J gene lost 3 bases, with 7 bases spanning the gap. The CDR3 totals 12 residues. The CDR3 sequence is CAWSDNYYEQYF. The CDR3 DNA is TGTGCCTGGAGTGACAACTACTACGAGCAGTACTTC.

This sequence joins TRBV9 and TRBJ2-5; TRBD2 might be the D (5 bases). V lost 7 bases to trimming and J lost 0 bases, with 16 bases between them. Germline assignment: CDR1 SGDLS and CDR2 YYNGEE. The CDR3 length is 15 residues. The CDR3 DNA follows: TGTGCCAGCTCACGGGGAGTCTACCACCAAGAGACCCAGTACTTC. Its protein is CASSRGVYHQETQYF.

The V gene is TRBV5-1, the J gene TRBJ2-1; TRBD1 might be the D (5 bases). Germline V gene lookup returns CDR1 SGHRS and CDR2 YFSETQ. Deletions cut 0 bases from V and 7 bases from J, with 14 bases between. The CDR3 covers 15 residues. The CDR3 nucleotides are TGCGCCAGCAGCTTGGCACAGGTCTCTGGGAATGAGCAGTTCTTC. Translation: CASSLAQVSGNEQFF.

This chain joins TRBV7-9 and TRBJ1-2, with unresolved D. Germline V gene data show CDR1 as SEHNR and CDR2 as FQNEAQ (reference sequence). The V gene lost 3 bases and the J gene lost 5 bases, with 13 bases spanning the gap. CDR3 length: 14 residues. As DNA, the CDR3 is TGTGCCAGCAGCTTCGCAGCCTGGGCGTATGGCTACACCTTC. This encodes CASSFAAWAYGYTF.

The chain has TRBV9 and TRBJ1-1, with D hard to call. Germline CDR1 SGDLS, CDR2 YYNGEE. CDR3 size: 14 residues. With 0 bases removed from V and 7 bases from J, the gap between germline ends came to 13 bases. In DNA, the CDR3 is TGTGCCAGCAGCGTAGCTGATAGCAACGATGAAGCTTTCTTT. It translates to CASSVADSNDEAFF.